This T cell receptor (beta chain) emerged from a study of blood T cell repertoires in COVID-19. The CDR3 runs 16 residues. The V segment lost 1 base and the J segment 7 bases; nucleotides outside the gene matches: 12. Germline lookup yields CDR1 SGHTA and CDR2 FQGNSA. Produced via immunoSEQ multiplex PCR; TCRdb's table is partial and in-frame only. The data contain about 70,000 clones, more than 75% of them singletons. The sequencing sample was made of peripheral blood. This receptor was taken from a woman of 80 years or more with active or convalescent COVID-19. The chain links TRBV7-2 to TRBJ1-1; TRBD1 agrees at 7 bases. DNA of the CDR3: TGTGCCAGCAGCTTAGGCCTAAACAGGGGTTGGGGTGAAGCTTTCTTT. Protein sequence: CASSLGLNRGWGEAFF.